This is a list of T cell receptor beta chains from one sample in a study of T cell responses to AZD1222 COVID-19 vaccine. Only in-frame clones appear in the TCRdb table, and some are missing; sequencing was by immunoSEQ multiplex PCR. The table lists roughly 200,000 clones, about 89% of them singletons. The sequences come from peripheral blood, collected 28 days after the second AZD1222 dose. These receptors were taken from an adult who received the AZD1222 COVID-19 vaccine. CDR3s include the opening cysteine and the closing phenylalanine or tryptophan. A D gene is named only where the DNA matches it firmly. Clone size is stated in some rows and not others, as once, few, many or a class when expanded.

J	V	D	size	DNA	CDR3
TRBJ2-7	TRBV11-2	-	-	TGTGCCAGCAGCTTAGGAGGGGGTGCCTACGAGCAGTACTTC	CASSLGGGAYEQYF
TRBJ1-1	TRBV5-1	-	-	TGCGCCAGCAGCACCGGACAGCAGTGGGGGGCCACTGAAGCTTTCTTT	CASSTGQQWGATEAFF
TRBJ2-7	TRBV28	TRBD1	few	TGTGCCAGCAGGGAAGCCGGGACAGGGGGCTCCTACGAGCAGTACTTC	CASREAGTGGSYEQYF
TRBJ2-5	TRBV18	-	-	TGTGCCAGCGCCCGAGGAGGACGGAGCCACCAAGAGACCCAGTACTTC	CASARGGRSHQETQYF
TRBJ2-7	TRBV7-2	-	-	TGTGCCAGCAGCTTCGGCGGGGCGATCTACGAGCAGTACTTC	CASSFGGAIYEQYF
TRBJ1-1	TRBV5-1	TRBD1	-	TGCGCCAGCAACCTTTTGGGCAGGGGGCACACTGAAGCTTTCTTT	CASNLLGRGHTEAFF
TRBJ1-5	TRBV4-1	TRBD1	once	TGCGCCAGCAGCCCCACTCGCGGGACAGGGAATAGCAATCAGCCCCAGCATTTT	CASSPTRGTGNSNQPQHF
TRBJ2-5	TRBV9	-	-	TGTGCCAGCAGCCCTATACCTCAAGAGACCCAGTACTTC	CASSPIPQETQYF
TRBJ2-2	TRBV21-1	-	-	TGTGCCAGCAGCAGCCCGGGAGGGGGGACAGGGTGGCACGGGGAGCTGTTTTTT	CASSSPGGGTGWHGELFF
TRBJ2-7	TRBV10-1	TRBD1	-	TGCGCCAGCAGTGAGCCAGACAGGGACGAGCAGTACTTC	CASSEPDRDEQYF
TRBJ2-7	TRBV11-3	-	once	TGTGCCAGCAGCGCCGCTTACGAGCAGTACTTC	CASSAAYEQYF
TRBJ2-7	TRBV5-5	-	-	TGTGCCAGCAGCTTGGCCGAGACAGCCGAGCAGTACTTC	CASSLAETAEQYF
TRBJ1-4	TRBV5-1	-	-	TGCGCCAGCAGCTTCTTGGGGGGAATTAGTGAAAAACTGTTTTTT	CASSFLGGISEKLFF
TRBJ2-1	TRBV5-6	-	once	TGTGCCAGCAGCTTGTGGGGTGGTGAGCAGTTCTTC	CASSLWGGEQFF
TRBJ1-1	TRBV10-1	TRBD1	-	TGCGCCAGCAGTGAAAAGACAGGGAAAGCTTTCTTT	CASSEKTGKAFF
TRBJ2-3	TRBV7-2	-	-	TGTGCCAGCAGCCCCGCCGGGCGCACAGATACGCAGTATTTT	CASSPAGRTDTQYF
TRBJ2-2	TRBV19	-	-	TGTGCCAGTAGTCTCGAAACCGGGGAGCTGTTTTTT	CASSLETGELFF
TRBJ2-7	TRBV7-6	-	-	TGTGCCAGCAGCTCCGCGGGGAACCCCTACGAGCAGTACTTC	CASSSAGNPYEQYF
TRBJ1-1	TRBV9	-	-	TGTGCCAGCAGCGTAGAGGCGGCAGGAGAAGCTTTCTTT	CASSVEAAGEAFF
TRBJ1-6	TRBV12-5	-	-	TGTGCTAGTGCTACTCCGGGGAAAGGGAGAATTGCCCTCCACTTT	CASATPGKGRIALHF
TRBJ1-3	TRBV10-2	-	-	TGCGCCAGCAGTGACTCGGGGACCGGAAACACCATATATTTT	CASSDSGTGNTIYF
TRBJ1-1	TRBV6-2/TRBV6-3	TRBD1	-	TGTGCCAGCAGTTACTCCCTACCAGGGGGGTTAACTGAAGCTTTCTTT	CASSYSLPGGLTEAFF
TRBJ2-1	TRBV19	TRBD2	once	TGTGCCAGTAGCGGACTAGCGGGAGGTAATGAGCAGTTCTTC	CASSGLAGGNEQFF
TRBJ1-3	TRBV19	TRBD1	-	TGTGCCAGTAGTTCCCGGGACAGGGGGGGAGGAAACACCATATATTTT	CASSSRDRGGGNTIYF
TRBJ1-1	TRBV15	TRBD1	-	TGTGCCACCAGCCCAAGGACAGGGAACACTGAAGCTTTCTTT	CATSPRTGNTEAFF
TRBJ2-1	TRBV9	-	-	TGTGCCAGCAGCGTAGGGGTGGGAGGATCCTACAATGAGCAGTTCTTC	CASSVGVGGSYNEQFF
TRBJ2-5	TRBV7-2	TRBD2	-	TGTGCCAGCAGCTTAGGACTAGCGGGAGGGCAGGAGACCCAGTACTTC	CASSLGLAGGQETQYF
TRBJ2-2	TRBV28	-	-	TGTGCCAGCAGTTCCCAGCCCGGGGAGCTGTTTTTT	CASSSQPGELFF
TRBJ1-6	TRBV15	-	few	TGTGCCACCAGCAGAGACCGTGGGGATAATTCACCCCTCCACTTT	CATSRDRGDNSPLHF
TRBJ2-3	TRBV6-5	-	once	TGTGCCAGCAGCTCCCCCCTGCGGGCGCAGTATTTT	CASSSPLRAQYF
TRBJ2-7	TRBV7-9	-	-	TGTGCCAGCAGCTTAGTCGCCGCTAGCTCCTACGAGCAGTACTTC	CASSLVAASSYEQYF
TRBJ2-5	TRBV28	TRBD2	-	TGTGCCAGCACCCAGCTGGCGGGAGGTGTTGAGACCCAGTACTTC	CASTQLAGGVETQYF
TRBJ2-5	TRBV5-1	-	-	TGCGCCAGCAGCCTTGGGCCCCGGCAGGGAAAGGAGACCCAGTACTTC	CASSLGPRQGKETQYF
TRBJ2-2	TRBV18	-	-	TGTGCCAGCTCACCCGCTAAGGCCGGGGAGCTGTTTTTT	CASSPAKAGELFF
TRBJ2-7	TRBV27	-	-	TGTGCCAGCAGAGGACAGTCCTACGAGCAGTACTTC	CASRGQSYEQYF
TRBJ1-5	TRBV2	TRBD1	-	TGTGCCAGCAGTGAACGACAGGGTGGCAATCAGCCCCAGCATTTT	CASSERQGGNQPQHF
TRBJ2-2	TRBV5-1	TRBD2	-	TGCGCCAGCAGCTTTGTGGCGGGAGGGCCCGGGGAGCTGTTTTTT	CASSFVAGGPGELFF
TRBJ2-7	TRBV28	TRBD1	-	TGTGCCAGCAGCTTCGGACAGGTTAAAGTCTACTTC	CASSFGQVKVYF
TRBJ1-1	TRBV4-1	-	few	TGCGCCAGCAGCCAAGGATACAATACAGACACTGAAGCTTTCTTT	CASSQGYNTDTEAFF
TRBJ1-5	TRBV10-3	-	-	TGTGCCATCAGTGAGACTGACCGTCAGAATCAGCCCCAGCATTTT	CAISETDRQNQPQHF
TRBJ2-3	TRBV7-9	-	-	TGTGCCAGCAGCTTCACGTGGGCCAGGAGCACAGATACGCAGTATTTT	CASSFTWARSTDTQYF
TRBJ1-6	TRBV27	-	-	TGTGCCAGCACCGTCAATTCACCCCTCCACTTT	CASTVNSPLHF
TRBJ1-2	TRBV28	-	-	TGTGCCAGCAGTCCACAGGTGTCCCCCTATGGCTACACCTTC	CASSPQVSPYGYTF
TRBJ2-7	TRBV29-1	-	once	TGCAGCGTTGAAGTGATGGAGCGGAGTTTATCCTACGAGCAGTACTTC	CSVEVMERSLSYEQYF
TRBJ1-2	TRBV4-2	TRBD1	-	TGTGCCAGCAGCCACCTCATGGAGGGGGCGGGAAACTATGGCTACACCTTC	CASSHLMEGAGNYGYTF
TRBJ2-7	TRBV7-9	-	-	TGTGCCAGCAGCTCGTACCCGACAGGTCCCCACGAGCAGTACTTC	CASSSYPTGPHEQYF
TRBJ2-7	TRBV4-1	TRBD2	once	TGCGCCAGCAGCCGATGGGCGGGGGGTACGACCTACGAGCAGTACTTC	CASSRWAGGTTYEQYF
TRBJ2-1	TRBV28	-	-	TGTGCCAGCAGCCAGGGACCCTATGTGAATGAGCAGTTCTTC	CASSQGPYVNEQFF
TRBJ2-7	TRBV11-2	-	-	TGTGCCAGCAGCTTAGTTCGCTACGAGCAGTACTTC	CASSLVRYEQYF
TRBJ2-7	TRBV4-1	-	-	TGCGCCAGCAGCCCAGTACAGGGAAGGAACGAGCAGTACTTC	CASSPVQGRNEQYF
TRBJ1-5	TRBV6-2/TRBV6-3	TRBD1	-	TGTGCCAGCAGCTCCTTTCTTGGGACAGTCAATCAGCCCCAGCATTTT	CASSSFLGTVNQPQHF
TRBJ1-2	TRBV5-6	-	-	TGTGCCAGCACCCCGTTAGGGGTGGGGAGCGGCTACACCTTC	CASTPLGVGSGYTF
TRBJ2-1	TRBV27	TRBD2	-	TGTGCCAGCAGTTGGTTAGCGGGAGAATTATATGAGCAGTTCTTC	CASSWLAGELYEQFF
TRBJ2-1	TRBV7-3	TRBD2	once	TGTGCCAGCAGCTTAGAATGGCTAGCGGGAAAGCAGTTCTTC	CASSLEWLAGKQFF
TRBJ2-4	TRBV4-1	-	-	TGCGCCAGCAGCCAAGATAGGGAGAGTCAGTACTTC	CASSQDRESQYF
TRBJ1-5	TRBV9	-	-	TGTGCCAGCAGCGCGACCACAGAGTCTTCCCAGCATTTT	CASSATTESSQHF
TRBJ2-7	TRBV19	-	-	TGTGCCAGTAGTATAGGGAAGGGGGACTACGAGCAGTACTTC	CASSIGKGDYEQYF